This TCR beta chain comes out of a study of blood T cell repertoires in COVID-19. The overall study: Some COVID-19 samples were acute and others convalescent; all came from the United States, Italy and Spain. PBMCs, B-cell-depleted T cells, or T cells provided the cDNA or gDNA that made up the material.

In the authors' methods: Using reference gene primer amplification, nucleated cell counts were estimated. TCRdb's copy holds only in-frame clones and misses some; the assay was immunoSEQ multiplex PCR. Clonal size and the V and J genes are those of that table, whereas D and trimming came from the DNA. The repertoire holds tens of thousands of clones, with 88% as singletons. V shed 4 bases and J 1 base; nucleotides not matched to a gene: 7. Germline V gene data show CDR1 as MNHNY and CDR2 as SVGAGI (reference sequence). This CDR3 contains 16 residues. The sequencing sample was made of peripheral blood. The receptor comes from a woman older than 75 with acute or convalescent COVID-19. The rearrangement uses TRBV6-6 and TRBJ2-3; 8 nucleotides agree with TRBD1. The CDR3 DNA is TGTGCCAGCAGTTGGGGAGACAGGGGAGGCACAGATACGCAGTATTTT. Its protein is CASSWGDRGGTDTQYF.